These T cell receptor beta chains were read from a single sample in a study of blood T cell repertoires in COVID-19. Profiled with immunoSEQ multiplex PCR; TCRdb holds only in-frame clones, not every one. The table has 150,000 to 200,000 clones, about 83% seen once. The source material was peripheral blood. The receptors shown here come from a human donor in a cohort sampled during active COVID-19. The CDR3 runs from the conserved cysteine through the conserved F or W. A D gene is named only where the DNA matches it firmly. Only some rows state a clone size, as once, few, many or a class for expanded clones.

v_gene: TRBV29-1
d_gene: .
len: 11
j_gene: TRBJ1-1
abundance: once
CDR3nt: TGCAGCGTTGGGACAGACACTGAAGCTTTCTTT
CDR3aa: CSVGTDTEAFF

v_gene: TRBV10-3
d_gene: .
len: 14
j_gene: TRBJ2-3
abundance: .
CDR3nt: TGTGCCATCAGTGAGTCATCCGGCACAGATACGCAGTATTTT
CDR3aa: CAISESSGTDTQYF

v_gene: TRBV7-3
d_gene: .
len: 13
j_gene: TRBJ1-1
abundance: .
CDR3nt: TGTGCCAGCAGCAAAACAGTGAACACTGAAGCTTTCTTT
CDR3aa: CASSKTVNTEAFF

v_gene: TRBV5-1
d_gene: TRBD1
len: 15
j_gene: TRBJ1-4
abundance: .
CDR3nt: TGCGCCAGCAGCTTGGAAGGGACAGGGGCTGAAAAACTGTTTTTT
CDR3aa: CASSLEGTGAEKLFF

v_gene: TRBV2
d_gene: .
len: 13
j_gene: TRBJ2-4
abundance: .
CDR3nt: TGTGCCAGCAGTGACGGGTGGGGAGACATTCAGTACTTC
CDR3aa: CASSDGWGDIQYF

v_gene: TRBV19
d_gene: .
len: 17
j_gene: TRBJ2-1
abundance: once
CDR3nt: TGTGCCAGTAGGTCCGGCGGCGGCGGGGCCTCTGTGCATGAGCAGTTCTTC
CDR3aa: CASRSGGGGASVHEQFF

v_gene: TRBV24-1
d_gene: TRBD1
len: 14
j_gene: TRBJ2-1
abundance: .
CDR3nt: TGTGCCACCAGGACAGGGGGGTTGACTAATGAGCAGTTCTTC
CDR3aa: CATRTGGLTNEQFF

v_gene: TRBV6-5
d_gene: TRBD1
len: 14
j_gene: TRBJ1-5
abundance: .
CDR3nt: TGTGCCAGCACCTGGGGGACAGGGAGTCAGCCCCAGCATTTT
CDR3aa: CASTWGTGSQPQHF

v_gene: TRBV18
d_gene: TRBD2
len: 14
j_gene: TRBJ2-4
abundance: .
CDR3nt: TGTGCCAGCTCTGAAGGACTAGGAGGGGACATTCAGTACTTC
CDR3aa: CASSEGLGGDIQYF

v_gene: TRBV9
d_gene: .
len: 13
j_gene: TRBJ2-7
abundance: .
CDR3nt: TGTGCCAGCAGCGTAGCTCCTACCTACGAGCAGTACTTC
CDR3aa: CASSVAPTYEQYF

v_gene: TRBV16
d_gene: .
len: 14
j_gene: TRBJ2-2
abundance: .
CDR3nt: TGTGCCAGCACCTCGCGGGGGCGGACCGGGGAGCTGTTTTTT
CDR3aa: CASTSRGRTGELFF

v_gene: TRBV7-3
d_gene: TRBD2
len: 15
j_gene: TRBJ2-1
abundance: .
CDR3nt: TGTGCCAGCAGCTTAGCGGGAGGGCCTTTGGATGAGCAGTTCTTC
CDR3aa: CASSLAGGPLDEQFF

v_gene: TRBV3-1/TRBV3-2
d_gene: .
len: 15
j_gene: TRBJ1-1
abundance: .
CDR3nt: TGTGCCAGCAGCCAAGTCCCGAATAGCAACACTGAAGCTTTCTTT
CDR3aa: CASSQVPNSNTEAFF

v_gene: TRBV7-3
d_gene: TRBD2
len: 14
j_gene: TRBJ2-1
abundance: once
CDR3nt: TGTGCCAGCAGCGTAGCGGGGGGGCGATTGGAGCAGTTCTTC
CDR3aa: CASSVAGGRLEQFF

v_gene: TRBV6-5
d_gene: .
len: 13
j_gene: TRBJ2-7
abundance: .
CDR3nt: TGTGCCAGCACCCCACAGGGATCCTACGAGCAGTACTTC
CDR3aa: CASTPQGSYEQYF